The table lists the clone carrying this TCR beta chain with many counts. Its antigen remains unidentified. This specimen comes from a study of T cell repertoires in cytomegalovirus infection. Study background: Both CMV infection and a matching HLA type were indicated by public TCR beta signatures.

Points from the study as a whole: Cumulative public TCR beta family frequency identified CMV carriers with the relevant HLA. The ex vivo response was dominated by HLA-C-restricted CMV-specific TCR beta clonotypes.

TCRdb used MiXCR to reprocess the reads, holding one entry per CDR3 protein. Of some 150,000 distinct CDR3 sequences listed, roughly 6% are singletons. The CDR3 is made up of 15 amino acids. Unmatched junction bases numbered 6, after V lost 5 bases and J lost 7 bases. The germline V gene encodes CDR1 SGHTA and CDR2 FQGNSA. The sample comprised PBMCs. J is TRBJ1-6 and V is TRBV7-2, with 9 bases matching TRBD1. This receptor was taken from a human donor in good health (CMV status not recorded). Some clones in this sample may be carry-over from other donors' samples. CDR3 coding DNA: TGTGCCAGCAGCCTGCAGACAGGGGGAAATTCACCCCTCCACTTT. It is translated as CASSLQTGGNSPLHF.